The text below deals with one T cell receptor beta chain. An end of the junction differs from the germline gene, which may be a read error. This record belongs to a study of T cell repertoires in cytomegalovirus infection. Study-wide context: Both a matching HLA type and CMV infection were indicated by public TCR beta signatures.

TCRdb recomputed calls from the reads with MiXCR, one row per CDR3 protein. The table lists around 450,000 distinct CDR3 sequences, approximately 30% of them singletons. Germline CDR1 MNHNY, CDR2 SVGAGI (reference sequence). There are 15 residues in the CDR3. The gene calls are TRBV6-6 and TRBJ2-5; 10 nucleotides line up with TRBD2. This sequence originates from a human donor in good health (CMV status not recorded). Some clones in this sample may be carry-over from other donors' samples. Sequencing input: PBMCs. The chain's CDR3 is CASGSASGGRETPYF. The CDR3 bases are TGTGCCAGCGGTTCGGCTAGCGGGGGTAGGGAGACCCCGTACTTC.